What follows are 28 T cell receptor beta chains derived from one specimen sequenced in a study of blood T cell repertoires in COVID-19. Measured with immunoSEQ multiplex PCR; TCRdb has only the in-frame clones, and not every one. The data hold more than 250,000 clones, with roughly 80% observed a single time. Sequencing was done on a sample of PBMCs or T cells enriched from blood (not recorded which). The origin of the receptors is a man between 35 and 55 years old who had been exposed to COVID-19.

The chain has TRBV5-5 and TRBJ2-2, with TRBD2 matching 8 bases. The CDR3 covers 16 residues. The germline CDR1 and CDR2 sequences are SGHKS and YYEKEE (reference sequence). The junction had 10 bases not matched to a gene; V was cut back by 4 bases and J by 5 bases. CDR3 bases: TGTGCCAGCAGCCTAAGGACTAGCCCTAATACCGGGGAGCTGTTTTTT. This sequence encodes CASSLRTSPNTGELFF.

V usage is TRBV4-1 and J usage is TRBJ2-7; 7 positions match TRBD1. Germline V gene data show CDR1 as MGHRA and CDR2 as YSYEKL. The ends lost 6 bases at V and 3 bases at J; junction bases unmatched: 8. The CDR3 runs to 14 residues. CDR3 in amino acids: CASRAPGQRYEQYF. CDR3 sequence (DNA): TGCGCCAGCAGGGCACCGGGACAGCGCTACGAGCAGTACTTC.

This chain links TRBV6-5 with TRBJ2-2; D not resolved. Trimming removed 6 bases at V and 5 bases at J, with 7 bases between. CDR1 and CDR2 (germline): MNHEY, SVGAGI. The CDR3 covers 12 residues. The CDR3 here is CASRRETGELFF. In nucleotides, the CDR3 is TGTGCCAGCAGGCGAGAAACCGGGGAGCTGTTTTTT.

The rearrangement links TRBV5-4 to TRBJ2-5; D might be TRBD1 (5 bases). The V gene's germline CDR1 is SGHNT and CDR2 YYREEE (reference sequence). The CDR3 is 15 amino acids. V was trimmed by 4 bases and J by 3 bases, leaving 16 bases between them. The CDR3 is CASSPGLSREETQYF. As DNA, the CDR3 is TGTGCCAGCAGCCCAGGCCTAAGCAGGGAAGAGACCCAGTACTTC.

This clone was seen once. The chain is built from TRBV24-1 and TRBJ2-5; possible D gene TRBD1, 5 bases. Trimming stripped 4 bases from V and 1 base from J, with 6 bases between. Germline loops: CDR1 KGHDR, CDR2 SFDVKD. The length of the CDR3 is 13 residues. The CDR3 nucleotides are TGTGCCACCAGTGAAGGGGCCCAAGAGACCCAGTACTTC. Protein: CATSEGAQETQYF.

This clone was counted only a few times. The J gene is TRBJ1-6, the V gene TRBV25-1, with D hard to call. Germline V gene lookup returns CDR1 MGHDK and CDR2 SYGVNS. The V end was cut by 3 bases, the J end by 1 base, with 10 bases between. The CDR3 is 16 residues long. The CDR3 spells CASSDSKVSYNSPLHF. CDR3 bases: TGTGCCAGCAGTGATAGTAAAGTGTCCTATAATTCACCCCTCCACTTT.

The chain is built from TRBV11-3 and TRBJ2-7; possibly TRBD1 for D (6 bases). Trimming removed 8 bases at V and 6 bases at J, with 17 bases between. Germline lookup yields CDR1 SGHNT and CDR2 YENEEA. CDR3 size: 13 residues. This chain's CDR3 is CASSQGGRSEQYF. DNA for the CDR3: TGTGCCAGCTCACAGGGTGGGAGATCCGAGCAGTACTTC.

J is TRBJ2-7 and V is TRBV28, with a weak D call TRBD2 (5 bases). V was clipped by 6 bases and J by 7 bases, with 10 bases between them. This CDR3 spans 11 amino acids. Per the germline V gene, CDR1 is MDHEN and CDR2 is SYDVKM. The DNA of the CDR3 is TGTGCCAGCAGCTTACGGGGAGAGCAGTACTTC. Translated, it gives CASSLRGEQYF.

V usage is TRBV9 and J usage is TRBJ2-3; D is uncertain. V gave up 1 base and J gave up 3 bases, with 6 bases separating them. This CDR3 contains 13 residues. Germline V CDR1 and CDR2: SGDLS, YYNGEE. The DNA for the CDR3 is TGTGCCAGCAGCGTATCCCTTACAGATACGCAGTATTTT. This codes for CASSVSLTDTQYF.

This sequence joins TRBV2 and TRBJ1-6, with TRBD1 as a possible D gene (6 bases). This CDR3 has 16 amino acids. Germline V lookup: CDR1 SNHLY, CDR2 FYNNEI. With 9 bases removed from V and 0 bases from J, the gap between germline ends came to 15 bases. In nucleotides, the CDR3 is TGTGCCAGTCGAGACAGCAGGGGCTCCTATAATTCACCCCTCCACTTT. Translating it yields CASRDSRGSYNSPLHF.

The chain has TRBV19 and TRBJ2-1; TRBD1 matches at 10 bases. The germline gives CDR1 LNHDA, CDR2 SQIVND (reference sequence). The CDR3 totals 15 residues. Trimming took 5 bases from V and 9 from J; bases not matched to a gene: 10. As DNA, the CDR3 is TGTGCCAGTAGTTGGGAGGGACAGGGGATAGGTGAGCAGTTCTTC. Translated, it gives CASSWEGQGIGEQFF. The full variable domain, with the rest looked up from reference TRBV19 and TRBJ2-1, is DGGITQSPKYLFRKEGQNVTLSCEQNLNHDAMYWYRQDPGQGLRLIYYSQIVNDFQKGDIAEGYSVSREKKESFPLTVTSAQKNPTAFYLCASSWEGQGIGEQFFGPGTRLTVL.

The chain carries TRBV5-1 and TRBJ1-1; D call uncertain. Germline CDR1 is SGHRS and CDR2 is YFSETQ. This CDR3 has 13 residues. V was cut by 7 bases and J by 3 bases, with 13 bases left in between. CDR3 bases: TGCGCCAGCTCGTTTTCCTTTGACACTGAAGCTTTCTTT. It yields the protein CASSFSFDTEAFF.

V usage is TRBV18 and J usage is TRBJ2-2, with TRBD1 identical over 8 bases. The germline gives CDR1 KGHSH, CDR2 LQKENI. V was pared by 3 bases and J by 1 base, with 1 base of the junction left unmatched. The CDR3 has 15 amino acids. This chain's CDR3 is CASSPGTGNTGELFF. As DNA, the CDR3 is TGTGCCAGCTCACCTGGGACAGGGAACACCGGGGAGCTGTTTTTT. Using reference TRBV18 and TRBJ2-2 for the parts outside the CDR3, the full variable domain is NAGVMQNPRHLVRRRGQEARLRCSPMKGHSHVYWYRQLPEEGLKFMVYLQKENIIDESGMPKERFSAEFPKEGPSILRIQQVVRGDSAAYFCASSPGTGNTGELFFGEGSRLTVL.

This chain connects TRBV11-2 to TRBJ2-7; 9 bases are a match to TRBD2. This CDR3 has 16 amino acids. The trim removed 5 bases at V and 5 bases at J, leaving 13 bases unmatched. In germline, CDR1 is SGHAT, CDR2 FQNNGV. This CDR3 is CASSTPLAGVVNEQYF. In nucleotides, the CDR3 is TGTGCCAGCAGCACTCCCTTAGCGGGAGTAGTTAACGAGCAGTACTTC.

The chain recombines TRBV10-3 with TRBJ2-1; tentative D call: TRBD1 (6 bases). The germline V and J ends were trimmed by 5 bases and 5 bases, with 10 bases remaining between them. The CDR3 consists of 13 residues. The germline V gene has CDR1 ENHRY and CDR2 SYGVKD. The chain's CDR3 is CAISTGQNNEQFF. Written as DNA, the CDR3 is TGTGCCATCAGTACCGGACAGAACAATGAGCAGTTCTTC.

In its sample, this clone was seen a few times. The V and J genes are TRBV27 and TRBJ1-1; D is uncertain. Trimming pared 10 bases from V and 3 bases from J, leaving 18 bases between. CDR1 and CDR2 from the germline V gene are MNHEY and SMNVEV (reference sequence). The CDR3 runs 14 residues. The CDR3 nucleotides are TGTGCCACCACCTCGAGGGAGAGGGACACTGAAGCTTTCTTT. Its protein is CATTSRERDTEAFF.

This clone was seen just once. The rearrangement uses TRBV11-3 and TRBJ2-5; TRBD2 aligns across 8 bases. The V and J ends lost 5 bases and 1 base, in that order; junction bases with no gene match: 9. Germline lookup yields CDR1 SGHNT and CDR2 YENEEA. The length of the CDR3 is 16 residues. The CDR3 sequence: CASSTNRGGAQETQYF. The CDR3 DNA follows: TGTGCCAGCAGCACCAACCGGGGGGGGGCCCAAGAGACCCAGTACTTC.

This chain joins TRBV27 and TRBJ1-1; TRBD1 agrees at 8 bases. Germline V lookup: CDR1 MNHEY, CDR2 SMNVEV (reference sequence). This CDR3 spans 15 amino acids. The V and J ends lost 6 bases and 5 bases, in that order; junction bases with no gene match: 11. Here the CDR3 DNA reads TGTGCCAGCAGCTGGACAGGGCCCCTTGGAACTGAAGCTTTCTTT. It codes for CASSWTGPLGTEAFF.

The V gene is TRBV19, the J gene TRBJ1-1; TRBD1 matches 8 bases. The CDR3 is made up of 12 amino acids. Germline-derived CDR1 and CDR2 are LNHDA and SQIVND (reference sequence). The junction had 4 bases not matched to a gene; V was cut back by 2 bases and J by 11 bases. CDR3 amino acids: CASSITGGEAFF. The CDR3 nucleotides read TGTGCCAGTAGTATAACAGGGGGAGAGGCTTTCTTT.

This clone was counted a single time. The chain carries TRBV5-8 and TRBJ2-3, with TRBD1 as a possible D gene (5 bases). V shed 5 bases and J shed 6 bases, with 10 bases lying between them. CDR3 length: 12 residues. CDR1 SGHTS and CDR2 YDEGEE come from the germline V gene. CDR3 loop: CASRRQSDTQYF. The DNA for the CDR3 is TGTGCCAGCAGACGACAGTCGGATACGCAGTATTTT.

The rearrangement links TRBV9 to TRBJ1-2; 9 bases fit TRBD1. The junction had 11 bases not matched to a gene; V was cut back by 6 bases and J by 5 bases. Germline CDR1 and CDR2: SGDLS and YYNGEE. The CDR3 consists of 15 residues. The CDR3 DNA is TGTGCCAGCACCACCGGGACAGGGACCCAATATGGCTACACCTTC. Its protein product is CASTTGTGTQYGYTF.

This clone has a handful of counts. The V gene is TRBV6-5, the J gene TRBJ1-4; no firm D call. The V end lost 0 bases, the J end lost 8 bases, and 13 bases lay between the germline ends. The CDR3 is made up of 15 amino acids. Germline V gives CDR1 MNHEY, CDR2 SVGAGI. The CDR3 spells CASSYSTETGEKLFF. In DNA form, the CDR3 reads TGTGCCAGCAGTTACTCGACCGAGACGGGAGAAAAACTGTTTTTT.

J is TRBJ2-5 and V is TRBV2, with 9 bases matching TRBD2. The CDR3 length is 16 residues. From germline, CDR1 is SNHLY and CDR2 FYNNEI. V dropped 6 bases and J dropped 1; count of bases not matched to a gene: 9. CDR3 in amino acids: CASSRGVAGVQETQYF. The CDR3 bases are TGTGCCAGCAGCCGGGGGGTAGCGGGAGTCCAAGAGACCCAGTACTTC.

This clone has a single count. J is TRBJ2-1 and V is TRBV24-1, with D hard to call. Germline lookup yields CDR1 KGHDR and CDR2 SFDVKD. This CDR3 is 14 amino acids long. Trimming removed 1 base at V and 3 bases at J, with 6 bases between. The CDR3 DNA follows: TGTGCCACCAGTGATTTCACAGACTACAATGAGCAGTTCTTC. As protein: CATSDFTDYNEQFF.

V is TRBV7-9 and J is TRBJ2-3; D gene ambiguous. Trimming stripped 5 bases from V and 0 bases from J, with 3 bases between. Germline CDR1 reads SEHNR; CDR2 reads FQNEAQ (reference sequence). CDR3 length equals 12 residues. DNA for the CDR3: TGTGCCAGCAGCGGCAGCACAGATACGCAGTATTTT. It encodes CASSGSTDTQYF.

This chain links TRBV29-1 with TRBJ2-1; D gene unclear. Per the germline V gene, CDR1 is SQVTM and CDR2 is ANQGSEA. The ends were cut back, 3 bases at V and 7 bases at J, with 13 bases in the middle. The CDR3 contains 13 residues. The chain's CDR3 is CSVDLGSWNEQFF. The CDR3 DNA reads as TGCAGCGTTGATCTGGGCTCATGGAATGAGCAGTTCTTC.

The rearrangement links TRBV6-5 to TRBJ2-1, with D possibly matching TRBD2 (6 bases). This CDR3 spans 13 amino acids. V lost 5 bases, J lost 7 bases, and 12 bases lay in between. Germline CDR1 MNHEY, CDR2 SVGAGI. The chain's CDR3 is CASSPYGGNEQFF. The CDR3 DNA is TGTGCCAGCAGTCCTTATGGGGGGAATGAGCAGTTCTTC.

As for this clone: This same CDR3 is encoded by further DNA sequences in the sample. V is TRBV19 and J is TRBJ1-6; 12 bases align to TRBD1. V was pared by 6 bases and J by 10 bases, with 4 bases of the junction left unmatched. CDR3 length: 14 amino acids. Germline CDR1 LNHDA, CDR2 SQIVND (reference sequence). The DNA for the CDR3 is TGTGCCAGTAGGGGACAGGGGGCGCCATCACCCCTCCACTTT. It encodes CASRGQGAPSPLHF.